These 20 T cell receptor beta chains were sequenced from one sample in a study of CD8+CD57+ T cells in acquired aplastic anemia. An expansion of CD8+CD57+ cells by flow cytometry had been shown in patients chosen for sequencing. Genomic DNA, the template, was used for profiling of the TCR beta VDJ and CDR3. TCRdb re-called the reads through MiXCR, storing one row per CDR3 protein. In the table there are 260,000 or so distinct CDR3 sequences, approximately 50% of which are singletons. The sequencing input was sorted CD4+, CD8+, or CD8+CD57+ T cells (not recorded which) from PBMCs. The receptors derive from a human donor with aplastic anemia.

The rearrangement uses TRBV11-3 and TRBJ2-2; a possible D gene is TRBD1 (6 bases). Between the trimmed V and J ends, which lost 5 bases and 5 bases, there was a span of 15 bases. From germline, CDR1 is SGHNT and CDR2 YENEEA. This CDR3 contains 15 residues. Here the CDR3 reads CASSHFRGLTGELFF. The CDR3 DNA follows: TGTGCCAGCAGCCATTTCAGGGGCCTGACCGGGGAGCTGTTTTTT.

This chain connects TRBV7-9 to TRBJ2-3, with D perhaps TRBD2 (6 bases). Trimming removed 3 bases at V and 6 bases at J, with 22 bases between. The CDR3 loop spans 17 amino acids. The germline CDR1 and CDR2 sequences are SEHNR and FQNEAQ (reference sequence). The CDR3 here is CASSFATMAVRGDTQYF. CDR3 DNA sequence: TGTGCCAGCAGCTTCGCTACGATGGCGGTCCGGGGGGATACGCAGTATTTT.

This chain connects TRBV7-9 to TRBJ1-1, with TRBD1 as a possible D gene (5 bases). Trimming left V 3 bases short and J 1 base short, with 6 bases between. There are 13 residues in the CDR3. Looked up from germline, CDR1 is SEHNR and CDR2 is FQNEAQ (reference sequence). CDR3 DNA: TGTGCCAGCAGCTTGGACACGAACACTGAAGCTTTCTTT. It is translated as CASSLDTNTEAFF.

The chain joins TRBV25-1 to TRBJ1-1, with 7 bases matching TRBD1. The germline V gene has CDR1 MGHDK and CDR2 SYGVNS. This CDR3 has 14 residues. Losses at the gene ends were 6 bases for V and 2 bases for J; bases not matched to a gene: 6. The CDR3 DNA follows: TGTGCCAGCAGCGAGGGACAGTCAAACACTGAAGCTTTCTTT. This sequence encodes CASSEGQSNTEAFF.

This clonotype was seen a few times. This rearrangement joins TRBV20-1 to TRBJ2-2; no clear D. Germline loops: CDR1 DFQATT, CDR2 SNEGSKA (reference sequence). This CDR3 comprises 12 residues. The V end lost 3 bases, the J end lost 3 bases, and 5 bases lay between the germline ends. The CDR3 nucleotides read TGCAGTGCTAGTAAGGACACCGGGGAGCTGTTTTTT. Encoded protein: CSASKDTGELFF.

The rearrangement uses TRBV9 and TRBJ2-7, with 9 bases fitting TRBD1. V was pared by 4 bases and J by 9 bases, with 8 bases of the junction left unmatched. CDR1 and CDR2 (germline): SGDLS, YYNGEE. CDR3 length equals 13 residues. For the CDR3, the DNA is TGTGCCAGCAGCCTAGGGACAGGGTCGGGGCAGTACTTC. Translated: CASSLGTGSGQYF.

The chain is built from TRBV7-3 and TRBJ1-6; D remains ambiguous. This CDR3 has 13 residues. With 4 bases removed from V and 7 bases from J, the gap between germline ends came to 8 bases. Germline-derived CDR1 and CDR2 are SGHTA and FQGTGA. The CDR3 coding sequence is TGTGCCAGCAGCTCGGAACGCAATTCACCCCTCCACTTT. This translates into CASSSERNSPLHF. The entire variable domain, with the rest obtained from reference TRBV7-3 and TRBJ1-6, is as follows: GAGVSQTPSNKVTEKGKYVELRCDPISGHTALYWYRQSLGQGPEFLIYFQGTGAADDSGLPNDRFFAVRPEGSVSTLKIQRTERGDSAVYLCASSSERNSPLHFGNGTRLTVT.

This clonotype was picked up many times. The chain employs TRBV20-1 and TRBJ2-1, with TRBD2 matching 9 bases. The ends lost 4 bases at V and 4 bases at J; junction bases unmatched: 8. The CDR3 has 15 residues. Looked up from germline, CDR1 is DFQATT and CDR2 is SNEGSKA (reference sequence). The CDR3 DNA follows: TGCAGTGCTACCGAGCGGGGGGACCAATACAATGAGCAGTTCTTC. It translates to CSATERGDQYNEQFF.

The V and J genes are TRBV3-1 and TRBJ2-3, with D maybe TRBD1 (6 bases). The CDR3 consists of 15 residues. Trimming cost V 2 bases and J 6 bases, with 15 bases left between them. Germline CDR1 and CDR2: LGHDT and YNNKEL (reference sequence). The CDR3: CASSQNQGISDTQYF. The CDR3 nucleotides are TGTGCCAGCAGCCAAAATCAGGGGATTAGTGATACGCAGTATTTT.

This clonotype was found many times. CDR3 sequence: CASSLFPQQGRETQYF. The CDR3 bases are TGTGCCAGCAGCTTATTCCCCCAACAGGGGCGGGAGACCCAGTACTTC. The rearrangement joins TRBV11-1 to TRBJ2-5, with TRBD1 matching over 7 bases. The germline gives CDR1 SGHAT, CDR2 FQDESV (reference sequence). Trimming took 2 bases from V and 5 from J; bases not matched to a gene: 11. The CDR3 consists of 16 residues.

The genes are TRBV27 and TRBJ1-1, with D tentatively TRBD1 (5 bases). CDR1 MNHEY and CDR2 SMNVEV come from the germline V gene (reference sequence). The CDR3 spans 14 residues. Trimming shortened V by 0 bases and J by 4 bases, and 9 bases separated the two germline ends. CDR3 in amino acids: CASSLSLQATEAFF. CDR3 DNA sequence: TGTGCCAGCAGTTTATCCCTACAGGCCACTGAAGCTTTCTTT.

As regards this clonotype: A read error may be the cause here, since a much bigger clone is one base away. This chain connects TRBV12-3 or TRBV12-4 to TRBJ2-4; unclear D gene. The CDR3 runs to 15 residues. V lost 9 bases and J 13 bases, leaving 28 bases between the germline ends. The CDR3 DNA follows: TGTGCCAGTGCGCTCGGCTTCAGCTCCTACAATGAGCAGTACTTC. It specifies CASALGFSSYNEQYF.

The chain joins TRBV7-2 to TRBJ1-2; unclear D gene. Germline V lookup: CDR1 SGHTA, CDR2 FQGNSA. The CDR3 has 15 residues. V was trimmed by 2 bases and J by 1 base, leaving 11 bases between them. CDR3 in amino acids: CASSLNGRHNYGYTF. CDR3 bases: TGTGCCAGCAGCTTAAATGGTCGTCATAACTATGGCTACACCTTC.

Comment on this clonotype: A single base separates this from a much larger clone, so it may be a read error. Here the CDR3 reads CSAGTGDTGELFF. The CDR3 DNA reads TGCAGTGCTGGGACAGGGGACACCGGGGAGCTGTTTTTT. The chain couples TRBV20-1 to TRBJ2-2; TRBD1 aligns across 10 bases. This CDR3 contains 13 residues. The V and J ends lost 5 bases and 3 bases, in that order; junction bases with no gene match: 0. The germline V gene has CDR1 DFQATT and CDR2 SNEGSKA (reference sequence).

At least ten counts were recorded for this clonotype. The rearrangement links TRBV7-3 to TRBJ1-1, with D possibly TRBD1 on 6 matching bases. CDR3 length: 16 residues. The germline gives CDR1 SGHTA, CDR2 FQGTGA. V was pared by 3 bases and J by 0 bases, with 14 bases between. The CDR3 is CASSLGGGAVNTEAFF. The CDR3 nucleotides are TGTGCCAGCAGCTTGGGGGGCGGGGCGGTGAACACTGAAGCTTTCTTT. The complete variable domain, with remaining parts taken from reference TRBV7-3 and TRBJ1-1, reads GAGVSQTPSNKVTEKGKYVELRCDPISGHTALYWYRQSLGQGPEFLIYFQGTGAADDSGLPNDRFFAVRPEGSVSTLKIQRTERGDSAVYLCASSLGGGAVNTEAFFGQGTRLTVV.

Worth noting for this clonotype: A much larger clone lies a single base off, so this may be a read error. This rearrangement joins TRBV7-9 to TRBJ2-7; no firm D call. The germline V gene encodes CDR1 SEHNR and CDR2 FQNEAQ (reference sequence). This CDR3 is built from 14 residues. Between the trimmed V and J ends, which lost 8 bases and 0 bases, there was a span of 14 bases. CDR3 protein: CASGQDIASYEQYF. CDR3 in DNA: TGTGCCAGCGGCCAAGATATCGCCTCCTACGAGCAGTACTTC. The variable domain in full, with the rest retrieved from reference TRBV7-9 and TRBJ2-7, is DTGVSQNPRHKITKRGQNVTFRCDPISEHNRLYWYRQTLGQGPEFLTYFQNEAQLEKSRLLSDRFSAERPKGSFSTLEIQRTEQGDSAMYLCASGQDIASYEQYFGPGTRLTVT.

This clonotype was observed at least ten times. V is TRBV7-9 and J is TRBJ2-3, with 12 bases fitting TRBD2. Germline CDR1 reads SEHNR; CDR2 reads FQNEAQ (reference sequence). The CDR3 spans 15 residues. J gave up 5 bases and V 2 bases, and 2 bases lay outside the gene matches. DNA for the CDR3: TGTGCCAGCAGCTTATCTAGCGGGGGGGGAGATACGCAGTATTTT. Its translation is CASSLSSGGGDTQYF.

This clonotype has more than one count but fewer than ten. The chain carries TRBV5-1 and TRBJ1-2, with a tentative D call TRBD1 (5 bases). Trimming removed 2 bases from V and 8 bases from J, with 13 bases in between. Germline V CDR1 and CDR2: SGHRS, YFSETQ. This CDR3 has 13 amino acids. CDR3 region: CASSFSEGYGYTF. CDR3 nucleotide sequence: TGCGCCAGCAGCTTCAGTGAGGGGTACGGCTACACCTTC.

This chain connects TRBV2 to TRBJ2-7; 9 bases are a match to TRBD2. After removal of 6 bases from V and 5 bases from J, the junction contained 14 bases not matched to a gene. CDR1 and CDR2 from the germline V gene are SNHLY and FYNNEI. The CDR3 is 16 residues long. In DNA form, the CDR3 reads TGTGCCAGCAGCCTAACACTCCTAGCGGGGAGCGACGAGCAGTACTTC. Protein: CASSLTLLAGSDEQYF.

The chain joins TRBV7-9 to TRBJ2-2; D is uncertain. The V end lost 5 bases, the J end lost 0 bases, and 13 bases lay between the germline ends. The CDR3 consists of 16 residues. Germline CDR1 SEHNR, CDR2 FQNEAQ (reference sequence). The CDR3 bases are TGTGCCAGCAGCCCGATAGTGGGAACGAACACCGGGGAGCTGTTTTTT. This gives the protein CASSPIVGTNTGELFF.